These 32 T cell receptor beta chains share one sample of origin, sequenced in a study of shared T cell receptors in the human thymus. Method: immunoSEQ multiplex PCR; TCRdb's copy keeps in-frame clones and lacks some. Here the sample spans approximately 730,000 clones, 70% to 90% being singletons. The same specimen was also included in a second study, on human thymus T cells.

The sample consisted of thymocytes. Receptors were obtained from a girl less than two years old with a congenital heart defect.

The chain couples TRBV30 to TRBJ1-6; TRBD1 aligns across 7 bases. Looked up from germline, CDR1 is GTSNPN and CDR2 is SVGIG (reference sequence). This CDR3 region has 17 residues. The trim removed 0 bases at V and 6 bases at J, leaving 11 bases unmatched. The CDR3 DNA sequence: TGTGCCTGGAGTGTAATCCGCGGGACAGCTTCTAATTCACCCCTCCACTTT. It encodes CAWSVIRGTASNSPLHF. Complete variable domain (other parts from reference TRBV30 and TRBJ1-6): SQTIHQWPATLVQPVGSPLSLECTVEGTSNPNLYWYRQAAGRGLQLLFYSVGIGQISSEVPQNLSASRPQDRQFILSSKKLLLSDSGFYLCAWSVIRGTASNSPLHFGNGTRLTVT.

The chain uses TRBV5-1 and TRBJ2-5; TRBD1 aligns across 7 bases. Trimming took 4 bases from V and 4 from J; bases not matched to a gene: 7. The CDR3 spans 14 residues. Germline CDR1 is SGHRS and CDR2 is YFSETQ. The DNA for the CDR3 is TGCGCCAGCAGCGATGGACAGGAAATAGAGACCCAGTACTTC. It translates to CASSDGQEIETQYF.

This sequence joins TRBV15 and TRBJ2-7, with 9 bases fitting TRBD1. CDR3 size: 14 residues. V gave up 1 base and J gave up 5 bases; unmatched junction bases: 3. CDR1 is LNHNV, CDR2 YYDKDF, per germline (reference sequence). In DNA, the CDR3 is TGTGCCACCAGCAGAGGGACAGGGGCCCACGAGCAGTACTTC. Amino acids: CATSRGTGAHEQYF. The whole variable domain, remainder taken from reference TRBV15 and TRBJ2-7, is DAMVIQNPRYQVTQFGKPVTLSCSQTLNHNVMYWYQQKSSQAPKLLFHYYDKDFNNEADTPDNFQSRRPNTSFCFLDIRSPGLGDTAMYLCATSRGTGAHEQYFGPGTRLTVT.

The chain has TRBV19 and TRBJ1-3, with 7 positions matching TRBD1. Germline CDR1 reads LNHDA; CDR2 reads SQIVND (reference sequence). V lost 5 bases to trimming and J lost 3 bases; unmatched junction nucleotides: 4. The CDR3 loop spans 14 amino acids. The CDR3 region is CASSEQGYGNTIYF. The DNA of the CDR3 is TGTGCCAGTAGTGAACAGGGGTATGGAAACACCATATATTTT. Supplemented by reference TRBV19 and TRBJ1-3, the full variable domain reads DGGITQSPKYLFRKEGQNVTLSCEQNLNHDAMYWYRQDPGQGLRLIYYSQIVNDFQKGDIAEGYSVSREKKESFPLTVTSAQKNPTAFYLCASSEQGYGNTIYFGEGSWLTVV.

The chain has TRBV4-1 and TRBJ2-7, with 10 bases matching TRBD1. The CDR3 runs 16 residues. V lost 1 base to trimming and J lost 3 bases; unmatched junction nucleotides: 6. Germline-derived CDR1 and CDR2 are MGHRA and YSYEKL. CDR3 bases: TGCGCCAGCAGCCAAGGGGACAGGGGTTTTTTCTACGAGCAGTACTTC. Residues: CASSQGDRGFFYEQYF.

V is TRBV5-6 and J is TRBJ2-6; a possible D gene is TRBD1 (6 bases). Trimming stripped 2 bases from V and 5 bases from J, with 23 bases between. This CDR3 has 19 residues. Germline assignment: CDR1 SGHDT and CDR2 YYEEEE. CDR3 in DNA: TGTGCCAGCAGCTTACCTAGACAGGACCCCTGTAATAGGGCCAACGTCCTGACTTTC. Translating gives CASSLPRQDPCNRANVLTF.

V gene TRBV25-1 combines with J gene TRBJ2-7; tentatively, D is TRBD1 (6 bases). From germline, CDR1 is MGHDK and CDR2 SYGVNS. The CDR3 loop spans 16 amino acids. The germline V and J ends were trimmed by 1 base and 3 bases, with 16 bases remaining between them. CDR3 sequence (DNA): TGTGCCAGCAGTGAATCCGCTGGACAGAAAAACTACGAGCAGTACTTC. This gives the protein CASSESAGQKNYEQYF.

V is TRBV4-1 and J is TRBJ1-4; tentatively, D is TRBD1 (6 bases). The CDR3 is 16 amino acids. Per the germline V gene, CDR1 is MGHRA and CDR2 is YSYEKL. Trimming took 1 base from V and 4 from J, leaving 13 bases between them. CDR3 sequence (DNA): TGCGCCAGCAGCCAAGCTAAGGCAGGGGTTAATGAAAAACTGTTTTTT. Translating gives CASSQAKAGVNEKLFF.

The chain carries TRBV2 and TRBJ2-7; possible D gene TRBD2, 7 bases. This CDR3 comprises 13 residues. V was cut by 8 bases and J by 2 bases, with 13 bases left in between. The germline V gene has CDR1 SNHLY and CDR2 FYNNEI. The CDR3 loop reads CASRRGRAYEQYF. In DNA, the CDR3 is TGTGCCAGCCGGAGGGGGAGGGCCTACGAGCAGTACTTC.

The chain couples TRBV6-1 to TRBJ1-5; possible D gene TRBD1, 6 bases. This CDR3 is 13 amino acids long. Looked up from germline, CDR1 is MNHNS and CDR2 is SASEGT. V lost 2 bases and J lost 8, with 10 bases in between. CDR3 DNA sequence: TGTGCCAGCAGTGAAAGGGGGGGCGAGCCCCAGCATTTT. It specifies CASSERGGEPQHF.

This chain uses TRBV15 with TRBJ1-5, with D perhaps TRBD1 (6 bases). Trimming took 0 bases from V and 6 from J, leaving 15 bases between them. The CDR3 is 16 residues long. CDR1 and CDR2 (germline): LNHNV, YYDKDF (reference sequence). Written as DNA, the CDR3 is TGTGCCACCAGCAGAGAAGGGAGGGGAGGGGGTCAGCCCCAGCATTTT. This gives the protein CATSREGRGGGQPQHF.

The rearrangement links TRBV6-6 to TRBJ2-5, with a tentative D call TRBD2 (6 bases). The V gene's germline CDR1 is MNHNY and CDR2 SVGAGI (reference sequence). The CDR3 has 16 amino acids. Trimming cost V 4 bases and J 2 bases, with 17 bases left between them. The CDR3 bases are TGTGCCAGCAGTTTGCCGGGAGCCAGAAAGCAAGAGACCCAGTACTTC. It yields the protein CASSLPGARKQETQYF.

V gene TRBV6-4 combines with J gene TRBJ2-1, with 11 positions matching TRBD2. The germline V gene has CDR1 MRHNA and CDR2 SNTAGT. With 4 bases clipped from V and 0 bases from J, the junction kept 5 bases outside the gene matches. The CDR3 covers 17 residues. CDR3 protein: CASSVAGGPHSYNEQFF. CDR3 in DNA: TGTGCCAGCAGTGTAGCGGGGGGGCCCCACTCCTACAATGAGCAGTTCTTC.

This clone was recorded only once. This chain uses TRBV6-1 with TRBJ1-5, with a possible D match to TRBD1 (6 bases). Trimming removed 1 base from V and 0 bases from J, with 16 bases in between. The CDR3 sequence is 18 residues long. Germline V gene sequence: CDR1 MNHNS, CDR2 SASEGT. CDR3 region: CASSEGSRGLVSNQPQHF. CDR3 DNA: TGTGCCAGCAGTGAAGGGAGCAGGGGTTTGGTTAGCAATCAGCCCCAGCATTTT.

This clone was detected a few times. This sequence joins TRBV12-5 and TRBJ1-3; D is possibly TRBD1 (6 bases). CDR1 LGHNT and CDR2 FRNRAP come from the germline V gene. V was shortened by 3 bases and J by 1 base, with 10 bases between the two germline ends. The CDR3 is 15 amino acids. The CDR3 DNA reads TGTGCTAGTGGTTTTCCCAGGGGTTCTGGAAACACCATATATTTT. This codes for CASGFPRGSGNTIYF.

V is TRBV19 and J is TRBJ2-3, with 15 bases lining up with TRBD2. The CDR3 is 17 amino acids. V lost 4 bases, J lost 2 bases, and 4 bases stayed unmatched. Germline loops: CDR1 LNHDA, CDR2 SQIVND (reference sequence). In nucleotides, the CDR3 is TGTGCCAGTAGTACGGGACTAGCGGGGGGCTACACAGATACGCAGTATTTT. It yields the protein CASSTGLAGGYTDTQYF.

The CDR3 loop reads CASSDSGFDGYTF. The CDR3 DNA follows: TGTGCCAGCAGTGATTCAGGGTTTGACGGCTACACCTTC. This chain joins TRBV6-6 and TRBJ1-2, with D possibly being TRBD1 (5 bases). The germline gives CDR1 MNHNY, CDR2 SVGAGI (reference sequence). V lost 5 bases and J 8 bases, leaving 15 bases between the germline ends. The CDR3 consists of 13 residues.

The chain has TRBV4-3 and TRBJ1-5; D not resolved. There are 15 residues in the CDR3. The germline gives CDR1 LGHNA, CDR2 YSLEER. The V end was cut by 0 bases, the J end by 7 bases, with 13 bases between. The chain's CDR3 is CASSQDDRVWQPQHF. The CDR3 DNA sequence: TGCGCCAGCAGCCAAGATGATCGGGTTTGGCAGCCCCAGCATTTT.

This chain joins TRBV6-5 and TRBJ2-7; 7 nucleotides match TRBD1. From germline, CDR1 is MNHEY and CDR2 SVGAGI. V lost 8 bases to trimming and J lost 9 bases; unmatched junction nucleotides: 13. The CDR3 runs to 13 residues. The CDR3 DNA follows: TGTGCCAGCTATGACAGGGTCCACTGGGGGCAGTACTTC. Its protein is CASYDRVHWGQYF.

The V and J genes are TRBV19 and TRBJ1-2, with 8 bases matching TRBD1. The CDR3 has 18 amino acids. Germline CDR1 and CDR2: LNHDA and SQIVND (reference sequence). Trimming cost V 4 bases and J 2 bases; bases outside gene matches: 15. In DNA, the CDR3 is TGTGCCAGTAGTAGAGGGACAGGATCGGTAAGGGGGAACTATGGCTACACCTTC. Translation: CASSRGTGSVRGNYGYTF.

The chain recombines TRBV14 with TRBJ1-1; weak D call: TRBD1 (5 bases). This CDR3 has 15 residues. The germline CDR1 and CDR2 sequences are SGHDN and FVKESK. Trimming stripped 3 bases from V and 5 bases from J, with 16 bases between. The CDR3 loop reads CASSHARDGGTEAFF. In DNA, the CDR3 is TGTGCCAGCAGCCATGCCAGGGATGGAGGGACTGAAGCTTTCTTT.

V usage is TRBV7-3 and J usage is TRBJ2-3; TRBD2 matches 8 bases. Germline V gene lookup returns CDR1 SGHTA and CDR2 FQGTGA. This CDR3 is built from 15 residues. The junction had 11 bases not matched to a gene; V was cut back by 5 bases and J by 7 bases. CDR3 region: CASSGGGLGHHTQYF. DNA for the CDR3: TGTGCCAGCAGCGGGGGGGGACTAGGCCATCATACGCAGTATTTT.

This chain joins TRBV27 and TRBJ2-1; D not resolved. The V end was cut by 2 bases, the J end by 7 bases, with 9 bases between. This CDR3 is 13 amino acids long. The germline CDR1 and CDR2 sequences are MNHEY and SMNVEV (reference sequence). The DNA of the CDR3 is TGTGCCAGCAGTTTAGAGAGGAAGAATGAGCAGTTCTTC. Translating it yields CASSLERKNEQFF.

A few counts support this clone. The rearrangement joins TRBV6-1 to TRBJ2-5; TRBD1 agrees at 7 bases. There are 13 residues in the CDR3. V lost 10 bases to trimming and J lost 3 bases; unmatched junction nucleotides: 8. Germline CDR1 and CDR2: MNHNS and SASEGT. The CDR3, as DNA: TGTGCCACCCCGGGACAGTGGGAAGAGACCCAGTACTTC. Protein sequence: CATPGQWEETQYF.

The chain joins TRBV5-1 to TRBJ2-5; D unresolved. Germline values: CDR1 SGHRS, CDR2 YFSETQ. V dropped 2 bases and J dropped 0 bases, with 8 bases sitting between them. CDR3 length equals 14 residues. The CDR3 sequence: CASSFCQYQETQYF. Here the CDR3 DNA reads TGCGCCAGCAGCTTTTGTCAATACCAAGAGACCCAGTACTTC.

Comment on this clone: No conserved phenylalanine or tryptophan is present at the end of the CDR3, so a read error is the likely explanation. It is unclear where the CDR3 begins or ends on the DNA, so no DNA is shown, and the CDR3 is as TCRdb lists it. The chain recombines TRBV6-6 with TRBJ2-3; the DNA was not used to check the table's D call, TRBD2. The CDR3 extends over 12 residues, inclusive of both ends. The germline CDR1 and CDR2 sequences are MNHNY and SVGAGI (reference sequence). The CDR3 loop reads CASSKNPTRAPG.

The chain links TRBV12-5 to TRBJ2-7; D is possibly TRBD2 (5 bases). The germline V gene encodes CDR1 LGHNT and CDR2 FRNRAP. The ends were cut back, 2 bases at V and 2 bases at J, with 22 bases in the middle. The CDR3 loop spans 18 amino acids. The CDR3, as DNA: TGTGCTAGTGGTTTGCCCCCGGGGAAAGCGGTAGATCCCTACGAGCAGTACTTC. The encoded protein is CASGLPPGKAVDPYEQYF.

This clone was picked up a small number of times. CDR3 protein: CASSTDRRDSPLHF. The CDR3 DNA sequence: TGTGCCAGCAGCACGGACAGGAGAGATTCACCCCTCCACTTT. The chain couples TRBV5-8 to TRBJ1-6; 7 bases are a match to TRBD1. The CDR3 is 14 amino acids. Germline loops: CDR1 SGHTS, CDR2 YDEGEE. Trimming took 4 bases from V and 8 from J; bases not matched to a gene: 6.

V usage is TRBV7-2 and J usage is TRBJ1-6; tentative D call: TRBD1 (5 bases). The CDR3 covers 16 residues. V was shortened by 1 base and J by 8 bases, with 15 bases between the two germline ends. Germline loops: CDR1 SGHTA, CDR2 FQGNSA. This CDR3 is CASSLVLGLLYSPLHF. CDR3 DNA: TGTGCCAGCAGCTTAGTCTTGGGACTGCTCTATTCACCCCTCCACTTT. Full variable domain (rest looked up from reference TRBV7-2 and TRBJ1-6): GAGVSQSPSNKVTEKGKDVELRCDPISGHTALYWYRQSLGQGLEFLIYFQGNSAPDKSGLPSDRFSAERTGGSVSTLTIQRTQQEDSAVYLCASSLVLGLLYSPLHFGNGTRLTVT.

The rearrangement links TRBV5-1 to TRBJ2-7; TRBD1 aligns across 7 bases. Germline CDR1 and CDR2: SGHRS and YFSETQ. The CDR3 is made up of 15 amino acids. The J segment lost 0 bases and the V segment lost 4 bases, leaving 7 bases of the junction unmatched. CDR3 in DNA: TGCGCCAGCAGCCCGGACAGGAGGAGCTCCTACGAGCAGTACTTC. Translation: CASSPDRRSSYEQYF.

This chain uses TRBV19 with TRBJ1-2; 7 nucleotides agree with TRBD1. The CDR3 totals 15 residues. V lost 1 base and J lost 6; bases outside the gene matches: 8. Germline lookup yields CDR1 LNHDA and CDR2 SQIVND (reference sequence). This CDR3 is CASSIVGGQKDGYTF. The CDR3 DNA follows: TGTGCCAGTAGTATAGTAGGGGGCCAGAAGGATGGCTACACCTTC.

There are a few counts of this clone. The J gene is TRBJ2-1, the V gene TRBV19; 10 nucleotides agree with TRBD2. Per the germline V gene, CDR1 is LNHDA and CDR2 is SQIVND (reference sequence). V trimming: 2 bases; J trimming: 7 bases; junction bases outside the gene matches: 5. The CDR3 is 15 amino acids. CDR3 bases: TGTGCCAGTAGTATAAGCGGGGGGGCCGTAAATGAGCAGTTCTTC. Amino acid sequence: CASSISGGAVNEQFF.